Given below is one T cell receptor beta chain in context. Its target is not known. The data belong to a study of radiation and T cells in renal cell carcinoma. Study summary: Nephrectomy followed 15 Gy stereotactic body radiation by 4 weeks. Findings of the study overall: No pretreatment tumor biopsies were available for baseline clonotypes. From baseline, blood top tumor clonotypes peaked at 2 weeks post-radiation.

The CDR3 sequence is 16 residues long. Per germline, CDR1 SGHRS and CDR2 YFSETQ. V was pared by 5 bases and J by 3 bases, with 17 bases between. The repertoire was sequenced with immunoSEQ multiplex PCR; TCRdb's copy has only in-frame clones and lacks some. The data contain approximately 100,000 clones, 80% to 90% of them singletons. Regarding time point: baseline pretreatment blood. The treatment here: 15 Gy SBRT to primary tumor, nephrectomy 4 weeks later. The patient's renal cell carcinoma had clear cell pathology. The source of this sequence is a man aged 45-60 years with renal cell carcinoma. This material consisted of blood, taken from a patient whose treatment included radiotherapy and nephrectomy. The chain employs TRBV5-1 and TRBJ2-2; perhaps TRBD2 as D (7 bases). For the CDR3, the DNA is TGCGCCAGCAGTTTGAGGACGGGGGGCGACACCGGGGAGCTGTTTTTT. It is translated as CASSLRTGGDTGELFF.